Listed below are T cell receptor beta chains from one sample, sequenced in a study of blood T cell repertoires in COVID-19. Assay: immunoSEQ multiplex PCR; the TCRdb copy retains only in-frame clones and omits some. The data hold almost 300,000 clones, with roughly 86% observed a single time. Sequenced input: peripheral blood. The origin of the receptors is a woman aged 25-40 years with COVID-19, enrolled during active disease. The CDR3 runs from the conserved cysteine through the conserved F or W. D genes are given only for firm matches. The size of a clone is reported for some rows only, either as once, few or many, or as a class for expanded clones.

CDR3 DNA: TGCGCCAGCAGCTTGGTTTCCCGCGACAGGGGATATTCACCCCTCCACTTT; CDR3 protein: CASSLVSRDRGYSPLHF; clone size: -; D gene: TRBD1; V gene: TRBV5-1; J gene: TRBJ1-6
CDR3 DNA: TGCGCCAGCAAGACAGGGGGAAACACAGATACGCAGTATTTT; CDR3 protein: CASKTGGNTDTQYF; clone size: -; D gene: TRBD1; V gene: TRBV5-1; J gene: TRBJ2-3
CDR3 DNA: TGTGCCAGCAGCCAAGAGATCCTAGCGGGGTATTCCGGGGAGCTGTTTTTT; CDR3 protein: CASSQEILAGYSGELFF; clone size: -; D gene: TRBD2; V gene: TRBV3-1/TRBV3-2; J gene: TRBJ2-2
CDR3 DNA: TGTGCCAGCGGTCAGGGGGACACTGAAGCTTTCTTT; CDR3 protein: CASGQGDTEAFF; clone size: once; D gene: TRBD1; V gene: TRBV25-1; J gene: TRBJ1-1
CDR3 DNA: TGTGCCAGCAGCAAAGGACACAGCACAGATACGCAGTATTTT; CDR3 protein: CASSKGHSTDTQYF; clone size: -; D gene: -; V gene: TRBV11-3; J gene: TRBJ2-3
CDR3 DNA: TGTGCCAGCAGCCCAGGGGGAGGCGAGGGGCCCAATGAGCAGTTCTTC; CDR3 protein: CASSPGGGEGPNEQFF; clone size: -; D gene: -; V gene: TRBV14; J gene: TRBJ2-1
CDR3 DNA: TGCGCCAGCAGCCTCGGGACAGGGACCTACGAGCAGTACTTC; CDR3 protein: CASSLGTGTYEQYF; clone size: -; D gene: TRBD1; V gene: TRBV4-1; J gene: TRBJ2-7
CDR3 DNA: TGTGCCAGCTCACCATCAGGACAGGGAATTCTGAACACTGAAGCTTTCTTT; CDR3 protein: CASSPSGQGILNTEAFF; clone size: -; D gene: TRBD1; V gene: TRBV18; J gene: TRBJ1-1
CDR3 DNA: TGTGCCAGCAGTCCTCCAGGGTCCACCGGGGAGCTGTTTTTT; CDR3 protein: CASSPPGSTGELFF; clone size: -; D gene: -; V gene: TRBV28; J gene: TRBJ2-2
CDR3 DNA: TGCGCCAGCAGCCAATTTCAGGAGGCCTACGAGCAGTACTTC; CDR3 protein: CASSQFQEAYEQYF; clone size: -; D gene: -; V gene: TRBV4-1; J gene: TRBJ2-7
CDR3 DNA: TGCGCCAGCAAACCACAGGGTACGAGCAAAAACATTCAGTACTTC; CDR3 protein: CASKPQGTSKNIQYF; clone size: once; D gene: -; V gene: TRBV5-1; J gene: TRBJ2-4
CDR3 DNA: TGTGCCAGCAGCCCCACAGGGGCCCTCGGAGATACGCAGTATTTT; CDR3 protein: CASSPTGALGDTQYF; clone size: -; D gene: TRBD1; V gene: TRBV5-4; J gene: TRBJ2-3
CDR3 DNA: TGTGCCTGGAGGACCAAACAGGGAAGGGGTCTAGCGGGGAAAAACATTCAGTACTTC; CDR3 protein: CAWRTKQGRGLAGKNIQYF; clone size: -; D gene: TRBD2; V gene: TRBV30; J gene: TRBJ2-4
CDR3 DNA: TGTGCCTGGATATCCCCCCCCCACACCAAACACACAGATACGCAGTATTTT; CDR3 protein: CAWISPPHTKHTDTQYF; clone size: -; D gene: -; V gene: TRBV30; J gene: TRBJ2-3
CDR3 DNA: TGCGCCAGCAGCTTATTAATCGGCACTGAAGCTTTCTTT; CDR3 protein: CASSLLIGTEAFF; clone size: -; D gene: -; V gene: TRBV5-1; J gene: TRBJ1-1
CDR3 DNA: TGTGCCAGCAGTTGGACTAGCGTCGGTGAGCAGTTCTTC; CDR3 protein: CASSWTSVGEQFF; clone size: -; D gene: TRBD2; V gene: TRBV6-2/TRBV6-3; J gene: TRBJ2-1
CDR3 DNA: TGTGCCAGCAGTGAGGAGGGGACCTTCGGGAAACTGTTTTTT; CDR3 protein: CASSEEGTFGKLFF; clone size: -; D gene: -; V gene: TRBV6-1; J gene: TRBJ1-4
CDR3 DNA: TGCGCCAGCAGCTTTCGGGAAGAGACCCAGTACTTC; CDR3 protein: CASSFREETQYF; clone size: -; D gene: -; V gene: TRBV5-1; J gene: TRBJ2-5
CDR3 DNA: TGTGCCAGCACTTCGGTAAGAAGCTACGAGCAGTACTTC; CDR3 protein: CASTSVRSYEQYF; clone size: -; D gene: -; V gene: TRBV2; J gene: TRBJ2-7
CDR3 DNA: TGTGCCAGCAGCCAGAGAGGAGGAGGAAACACTGAAGCTTTCTTT; CDR3 protein: CASSQRGGGNTEAFF; clone size: -; D gene: -; V gene: TRBV3-1/TRBV3-2; J gene: TRBJ1-1
CDR3 DNA: TGCGCCAGTTGGGCGGGAAACACCGGGGAGCTGTTTTTT; CDR3 protein: CASWAGNTGELFF; clone size: -; D gene: -; V gene: TRBV10-2; J gene: TRBJ2-2
CDR3 DNA: TGTGCCATCAGTGAGCCAGGCACCTACGAGCAGTACTTC; CDR3 protein: CAISEPGTYEQYF; clone size: -; D gene: -; V gene: TRBV10-3; J gene: TRBJ2-7
CDR3 DNA: TGTGCCAGCAGTCCCTCGACAGGGGAGGGTGGCTACACCTTC; CDR3 protein: CASSPSTGEGGYTF; clone size: -; D gene: TRBD1; V gene: TRBV27; J gene: TRBJ1-2
CDR3 DNA: TGTGCCAGCAGTACCGGGGGGGAGACCCAGTACTTC; CDR3 protein: CASSTGGETQYF; clone size: -; D gene: TRBD2; V gene: TRBV6-6; J gene: TRBJ2-5
CDR3 DNA: TGTGCCAGCAGGCCTCTTACAGGAGAGAGTAATTCACCCCTCCACTTT; CDR3 protein: CASRPLTGESNSPLHF; clone size: -; D gene: -; V gene: TRBV6-6; J gene: TRBJ1-6
CDR3 DNA: TGTGCCAGCAGCCGACTTCAGGGGGCGTCGGACACCATATATTTT; CDR3 protein: CASSRLQGASDTIYF; clone size: -; D gene: TRBD1; V gene: TRBV7-9; J gene: TRBJ1-3
CDR3 DNA: TGTGCCAGCAGCCTCCTTGGGGGACAGAACACTGAAGCTTTCTTT; CDR3 protein: CASSLLGGQNTEAFF; clone size: -; D gene: -; V gene: TRBV28; J gene: TRBJ1-1
CDR3 DNA: TGTGCCAGCAGTCTAGCGGGGAAAATCAACACCGGGGAGCTGTTTTTT; CDR3 protein: CASSLAGKINTGELFF; clone size: -; D gene: TRBD2; V gene: TRBV6-2/TRBV6-3; J gene: TRBJ2-2
CDR3 DNA: TGTGCCAGCAGTTTAATAGGGAGTGCTGAAGCTTTCTTT; CDR3 protein: CASSLIGSAEAFF; clone size: few; D gene: -; V gene: TRBV28; J gene: TRBJ1-1
CDR3 DNA: TGTGCCAGCAGCTTGGTCCCCATCGAGGGTGAAAAACTGTTTTTT; CDR3 protein: CASSLVPIEGEKLFF; clone size: -; D gene: -; V gene: TRBV5-6; J gene: TRBJ1-4
CDR3 DNA: TGTGCCAGCAGGAAGGACAGGCTGAACAACTATGGCTACACCTTC; CDR3 protein: CASRKDRLNNYGYTF; clone size: -; D gene: TRBD1; V gene: TRBV11-2; J gene: TRBJ1-2
CDR3 DNA: TGCGCCAGCAGCCAAGAGCTAGGGGTCCTAGGGGTCGAGCAGTACTTC; CDR3 protein: CASSQELGVLGVEQYF; clone size: few; D gene: -; V gene: TRBV4-1; J gene: TRBJ2-7
CDR3 DNA: TGTGCCAGCACTGGCGGGACTATTCGTCCCGGGGAGCTGTTTTTT; CDR3 protein: CASTGGTIRPGELFF; clone size: -; D gene: TRBD2; V gene: TRBV28; J gene: TRBJ2-2
CDR3 DNA: TGTGCTAGTGGTTTGGTACTGGGCAGGGGGCCAGATACGCAGTATTTT; CDR3 protein: CASGLVLGRGPDTQYF; clone size: -; D gene: TRBD1; V gene: TRBV12-5; J gene: TRBJ2-3
CDR3 DNA: TGTGCCAGCAGTTTAGCCGGGACTAGCGGGGGGGCCGTGACAGATACGCAGTATTTT; CDR3 protein: CASSLAGTSGGAVTDTQYF; clone size: -; D gene: TRBD2; V gene: TRBV28; J gene: TRBJ2-3
CDR3 DNA: TGTGCCAGCAGAGCTAGCGGGGGAGGGGCCCAGTACTTC; CDR3 protein: CASRASGGGAQYF; clone size: -; D gene: TRBD2; V gene: TRBV6-5; J gene: TRBJ2-5
CDR3 DNA: TGTGCCAGCAGCTTGGGACAGGACACAGATACGCAGTATTTT; CDR3 protein: CASSLGQDTDTQYF; clone size: few; D gene: -; V gene: TRBV5-4; J gene: TRBJ2-3
CDR3 DNA: TGTGCCAGCAGTTACGTTGGCAGGGACTCCTACGAGCAGTACTTC; CDR3 protein: CASSYVGRDSYEQYF; clone size: -; D gene: -; V gene: TRBV6-6; J gene: TRBJ2-7
CDR3 DNA: TGTGCCAGCAGCTTAGAATTTTGGGCTATCGCAACAGATACGCAGTATTTT; CDR3 protein: CASSLEFWAIATDTQYF; clone size: -; D gene: -; V gene: TRBV11-2; J gene: TRBJ2-3
CDR3 DNA: TGTGCCAGCAGTTACGTGGCGGGGGGGCCAGTGGAGCTGTTTTTT; CDR3 protein: CASSYVAGGPVELFF; clone size: -; D gene: TRBD2; V gene: TRBV6-5; J gene: TRBJ2-2
CDR3 DNA: TGTGCCACGGACCGGGACTCCGGCTACGAGCAGTACTTC; CDR3 protein: CATDRDSGYEQYF; clone size: once; D gene: -; V gene: TRBV7-9; J gene: TRBJ2-7
CDR3 DNA: TGTGCCACCAGTCAAGGACTAGAGTCGGGGGATGAGCAGTTCTTC; CDR3 protein: CATSQGLESGDEQFF; clone size: -; D gene: TRBD2; V gene: TRBV15; J gene: TRBJ2-1
CDR3 DNA: TGTGCCAGCAGTGACGGAGTAGAAGCTTTCTTT; CDR3 protein: CASSDGVEAFF; clone size: -; D gene: -; V gene: TRBV6-4; J gene: TRBJ1-1
CDR3 DNA: TGTGCCAGCAGACCGACAGGGTGGCAGCCCCAGCATTTT; CDR3 protein: CASRPTGWQPQHF; clone size: once; D gene: TRBD1; V gene: TRBV28; J gene: TRBJ1-5
CDR3 DNA: TGTGCCAGCAGCTTGGATCTTACCTACGAGCAGTACTTC; CDR3 protein: CASSLDLTYEQYF; clone size: -; D gene: -; V gene: TRBV5-5; J gene: TRBJ2-7
CDR3 DNA: TGTGCCAGCAGCTCCGGGACAGGGAAAGTAAGGGTGTTTTTT; CDR3 protein: CASSSGTGKVRVFF; clone size: once; D gene: TRBD1; V gene: TRBV7-6; J gene: TRBJ1-4
CDR3 DNA: TGTGCCAGCAGCGTATTAGGCACGCCCGGGGAGGAAGCTTTCTTT; CDR3 protein: CASSVLGTPGEEAFF; clone size: -; D gene: -; V gene: TRBV9; J gene: TRBJ1-1
CDR3 DNA: TGCGCCAGCAGCCAAGATCTTCAGACGGGCTATGGCTACACCTTC; CDR3 protein: CASSQDLQTGYGYTF; clone size: -; D gene: -; V gene: TRBV4-1; J gene: TRBJ1-2
CDR3 DNA: TGTGCCAGGATAGACATAGGCTTCTCCTACAATGAGCAGTTCTTC; CDR3 protein: CARIDIGFSYNEQFF; clone size: -; D gene: -; V gene: TRBV12-1; J gene: TRBJ2-1
CDR3 DNA: TGTGCCAGCAGTGAAGTGTGGGAGGGGACAGATACGCAGTATTTT; CDR3 protein: CASSEVWEGTDTQYF; clone size: -; D gene: TRBD2; V gene: TRBV2; J gene: TRBJ2-3
CDR3 DNA: TGTGCCAGCAGCGACAGGACGTCCGGCTACACCTTC; CDR3 protein: CASSDRTSGYTF; clone size: -; D gene: -; V gene: TRBV28; J gene: TRBJ1-2
CDR3 DNA: TGTGCCAGCAGTGAATACGGGACAAGCTATTATGGCTACACCTTC; CDR3 protein: CASSEYGTSYYGYTF; clone size: once; D gene: -; V gene: TRBV6-4; J gene: TRBJ1-2
CDR3 DNA: TGTGCCAGCAGTGACAGCTATTCACCCCTCCACTTT; CDR3 protein: CASSDSYSPLHF; clone size: -; D gene: -; V gene: TRBV6-2/TRBV6-3; J gene: TRBJ1-6
CDR3 DNA: TGCGCCAGCAGCTTGTCTAGCGGGGGCACAGATACGCAGTATTTT; CDR3 protein: CASSLSSGGTDTQYF; clone size: once; D gene: TRBD2; V gene: TRBV5-1; J gene: TRBJ2-3
CDR3 DNA: TGTGCCAGCAGTTACTCGATCGGAGCCACAGATACGCAGTATTTT; CDR3 protein: CASSYSIGATDTQYF; clone size: -; D gene: -; V gene: TRBV6-5; J gene: TRBJ2-3
CDR3 DNA: TGCGCCAGCAGCTTGGCAACAGACAATGAGCAGTTCTTC; CDR3 protein: CASSLATDNEQFF; clone size: -; D gene: -; V gene: TRBV5-1; J gene: TRBJ2-1
CDR3 DNA: TGTGCCAGCAGCCAAGAAGAGCGGGGCCCGACCGGGGAGCTGTTTTTT; CDR3 protein: CASSQEERGPTGELFF; clone size: -; D gene: TRBD2; V gene: TRBV4-2; J gene: TRBJ2-2
CDR3 DNA: TGTGCCACCAGACCAGCCTACGAGCAGTACTTC; CDR3 protein: CATRPAYEQYF; clone size: -; D gene: -; V gene: TRBV2; J gene: TRBJ2-7